The source of this TCR beta chain is a study of blood T cell repertoires in COVID-19. This clone was seen once. Assay: immunoSEQ multiplex PCR; the TCRdb copy retains only in-frame clones and omits some. The sample includes 300,000 or so clones, more than 75% of them seen just once. Sequencing was carried out using peripheral blood. This TCR came from a woman in her thirties or forties who had recovered from COVID-19.

The CDR3 DNA follows: TGCGCCAGCGCCCTGGGGGGGGTTTCGGGTACGCAGTATTTT. Encoded protein: CASALGGVSGTQYF. The rearrangement links TRBV5-1 to TRBJ2-3, with 7 bases matching TRBD2. The V segment lost 7 bases and the J segment 8 bases; nucleotides outside the gene matches: 13. The CDR3 has 14 residues. Germline values: CDR1 SGHRS, CDR2 YFSETQ.